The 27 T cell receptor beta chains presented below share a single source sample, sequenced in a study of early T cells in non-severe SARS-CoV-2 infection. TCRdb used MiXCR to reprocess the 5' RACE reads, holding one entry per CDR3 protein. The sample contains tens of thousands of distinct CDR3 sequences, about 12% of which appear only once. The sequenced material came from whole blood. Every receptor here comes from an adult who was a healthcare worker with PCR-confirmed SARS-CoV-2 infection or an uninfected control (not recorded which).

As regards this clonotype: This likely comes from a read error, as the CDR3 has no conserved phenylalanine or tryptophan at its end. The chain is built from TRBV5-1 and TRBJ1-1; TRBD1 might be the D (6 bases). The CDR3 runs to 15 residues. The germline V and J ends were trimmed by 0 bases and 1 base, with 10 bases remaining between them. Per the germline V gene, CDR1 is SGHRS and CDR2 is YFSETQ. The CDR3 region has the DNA TGCGCCAGCAGCTTGGACCCGGGACAGAACACTGAAGCTTTCTTA. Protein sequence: CASSLDPGQNTEAFL.

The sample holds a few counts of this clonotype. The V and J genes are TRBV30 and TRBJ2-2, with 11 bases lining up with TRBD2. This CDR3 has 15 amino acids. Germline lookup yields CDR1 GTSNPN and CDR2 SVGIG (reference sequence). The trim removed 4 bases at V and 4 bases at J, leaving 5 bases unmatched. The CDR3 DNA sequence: TGTGCCTGGATAGGGACTAGCGGATCCACCGGGGAGCTGTTTTTT. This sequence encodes CAWIGTSGSTGELFF. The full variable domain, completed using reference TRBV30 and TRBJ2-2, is SQTIHQWPATLVQPVGSPLSLECTVEGTSNPNLYWYRQAAGRGLQLLFYSVGIGQISSEVPQNLSASRPQDRQFILSSKKLLLSDSGFYLCAWIGTSGSTGELFFGEGSRLTVL.

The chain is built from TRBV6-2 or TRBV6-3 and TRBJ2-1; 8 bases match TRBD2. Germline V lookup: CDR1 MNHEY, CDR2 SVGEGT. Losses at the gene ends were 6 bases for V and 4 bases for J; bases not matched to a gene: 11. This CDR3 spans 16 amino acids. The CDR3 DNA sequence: TGTGCCAGCAGCGTTATTACTAGCGGTAATTACAATGAGCAGTTCTTC. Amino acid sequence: CASSVITSGNYNEQFF.

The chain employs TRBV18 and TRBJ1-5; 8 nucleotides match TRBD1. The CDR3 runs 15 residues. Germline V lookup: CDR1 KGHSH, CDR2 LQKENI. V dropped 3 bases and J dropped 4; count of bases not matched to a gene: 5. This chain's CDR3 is CASSPQGAGNQPQHF. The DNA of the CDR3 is TGTGCCAGCTCACCCCAGGGGGCTGGGAATCAGCCCCAGCATTTT.

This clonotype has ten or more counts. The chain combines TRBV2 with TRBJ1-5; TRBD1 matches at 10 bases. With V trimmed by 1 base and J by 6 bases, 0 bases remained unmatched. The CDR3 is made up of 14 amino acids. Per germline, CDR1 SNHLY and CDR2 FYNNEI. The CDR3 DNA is TGTGCCAGCAGTGAAGGACAGGGGGCTCAGCCCCAGCATTTT. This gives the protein CASSEGQGAQPQHF. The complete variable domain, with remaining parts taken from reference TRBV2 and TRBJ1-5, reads EPEVTQTPSHQVTQMGQEVILRCVPISNHLYFYWYRQILGQKVEFLVSFYNNEISEKSEIFDDQFSVERPDGSNFTLKIRSTKLEDSAMYFCASSEGQGAQPQHFGDGTRLSIL.

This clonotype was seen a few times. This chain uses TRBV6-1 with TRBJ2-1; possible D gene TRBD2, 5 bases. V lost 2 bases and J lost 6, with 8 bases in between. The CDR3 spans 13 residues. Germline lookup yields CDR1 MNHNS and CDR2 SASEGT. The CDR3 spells CASSELEGNEQFF. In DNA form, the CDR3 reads TGTGCCAGCAGTGAACTAGAGGGCAATGAGCAGTTCTTC.

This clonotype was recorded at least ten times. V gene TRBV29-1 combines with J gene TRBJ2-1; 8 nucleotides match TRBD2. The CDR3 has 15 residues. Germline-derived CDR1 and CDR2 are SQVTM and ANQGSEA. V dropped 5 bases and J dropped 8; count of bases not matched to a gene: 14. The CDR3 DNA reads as TGCAGCGTTAATCTAAGCGGGAGTAAGCGATATGAGCAGTTCTTC. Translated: CSVNLSGSKRYEQFF.

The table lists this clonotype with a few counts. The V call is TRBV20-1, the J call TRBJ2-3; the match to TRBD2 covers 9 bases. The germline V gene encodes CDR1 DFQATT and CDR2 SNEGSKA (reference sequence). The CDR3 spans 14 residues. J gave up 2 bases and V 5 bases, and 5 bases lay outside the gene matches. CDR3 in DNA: TGCAGTGCTCCCCTAGCGGGATTCACAGATACGCAGTATTTT. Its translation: CSAPLAGFTDTQYF.

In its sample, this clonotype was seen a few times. The CDR3 spells CASSLISSGYNEQFF. CDR3 coding DNA: TGTGCCAGCAGCTTAATCTCTAGCGGTTACAATGAGCAGTTCTTC. This chain joins TRBV5-4 and TRBJ2-1; 7 nucleotides match TRBD2. The CDR3 is 15 amino acids. Trimming removed 2 bases from V and 4 bases from J; junction bases left unmatched: 6. Germline CDR1 SGHNT, CDR2 YYREEE (reference sequence).

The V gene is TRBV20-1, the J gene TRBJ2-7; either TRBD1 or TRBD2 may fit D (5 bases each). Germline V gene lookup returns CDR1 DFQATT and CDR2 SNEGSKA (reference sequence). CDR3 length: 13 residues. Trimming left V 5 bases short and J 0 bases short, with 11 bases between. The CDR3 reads CSARDGLSYEQYF. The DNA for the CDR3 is TGCAGTGCTCGGGACGGTCTCTCCTACGAGCAGTACTTC.

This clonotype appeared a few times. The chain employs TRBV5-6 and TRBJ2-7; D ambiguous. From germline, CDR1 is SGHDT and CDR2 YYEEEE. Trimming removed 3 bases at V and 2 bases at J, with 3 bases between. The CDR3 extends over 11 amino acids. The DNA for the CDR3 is TGTGCCAGCAGCTCCGCCTACGAGCAGTACTTC. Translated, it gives CASSSAYEQYF.

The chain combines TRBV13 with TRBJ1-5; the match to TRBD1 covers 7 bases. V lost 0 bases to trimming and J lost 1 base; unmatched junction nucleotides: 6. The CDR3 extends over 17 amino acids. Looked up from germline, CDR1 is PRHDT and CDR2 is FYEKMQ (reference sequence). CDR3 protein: CASSLGLTGKSNQPQHF. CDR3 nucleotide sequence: TGTGCCAGCAGCTTAGGCCTGACAGGGAAGAGCAATCAGCCCCAGCATTTT.

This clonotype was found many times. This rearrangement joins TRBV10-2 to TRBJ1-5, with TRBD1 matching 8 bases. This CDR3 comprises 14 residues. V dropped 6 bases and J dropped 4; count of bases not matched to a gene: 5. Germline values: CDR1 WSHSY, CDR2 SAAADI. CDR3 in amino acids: CASSTGGVNQPQHF. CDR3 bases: TGCGCCAGCAGCACAGGGGGGGTGAATCAGCCCCAGCATTTT.

CDR3 in amino acids: CAISESVLQGSYNEQFF. CDR3 nucleotide sequence: TGTGCCATCAGTGAGTCTGTGTTACAGGGGAGCTACAATGAGCAGTTCTTC. The chain is built from TRBV10-3 and TRBJ2-1, with TRBD1 identical over 7 bases. Unmatched junction bases numbered 8, after V lost 0 bases and J lost 3 bases. Germline CDR1 and CDR2: ENHRY and SYGVKD. The CDR3 is made up of 17 amino acids.

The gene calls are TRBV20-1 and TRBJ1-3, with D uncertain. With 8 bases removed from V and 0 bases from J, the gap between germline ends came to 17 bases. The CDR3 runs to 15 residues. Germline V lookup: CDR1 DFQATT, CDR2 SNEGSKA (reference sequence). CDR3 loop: CSTEGGRYSGNTIYF. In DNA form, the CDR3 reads TGCAGTACAGAGGGTGGGAGATACTCTGGAAACACCATATATTTT.

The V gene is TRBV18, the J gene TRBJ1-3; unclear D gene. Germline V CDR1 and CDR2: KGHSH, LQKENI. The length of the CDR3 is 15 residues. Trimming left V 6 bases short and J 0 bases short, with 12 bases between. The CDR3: CASSRGTGSGNTIYF. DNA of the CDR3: TGTGCCAGCTCCCGGGGAACGGGCTCTGGAAACACCATATATTTT.

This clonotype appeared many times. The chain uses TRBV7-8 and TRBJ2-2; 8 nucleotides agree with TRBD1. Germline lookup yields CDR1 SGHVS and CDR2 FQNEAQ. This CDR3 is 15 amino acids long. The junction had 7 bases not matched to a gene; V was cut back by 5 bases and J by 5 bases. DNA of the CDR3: TGTGCCAGCAGCCCCCACAGGGGGAGTACCGGGGAGCTGTTTTTT. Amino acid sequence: CASSPHRGSTGELFF.

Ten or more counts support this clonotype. The CDR3 region has the DNA TGTGCCAGCTCGGGCGACAGGACCGGGGAGCTGTTTTTT. Its protein is CASSGDRTGELFF. This chain uses TRBV18 with TRBJ2-2, with D perhaps TRBD1 (6 bases). V gave up 6 bases and J gave up 5 bases, with 10 bases separating them. Germline CDR1 and CDR2: KGHSH and LQKENI. This CDR3 has 13 amino acids.

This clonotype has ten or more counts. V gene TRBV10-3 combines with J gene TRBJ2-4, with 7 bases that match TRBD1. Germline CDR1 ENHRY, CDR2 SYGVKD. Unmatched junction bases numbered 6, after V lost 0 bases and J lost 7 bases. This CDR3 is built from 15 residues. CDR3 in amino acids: CAISESQDRRNIQYF. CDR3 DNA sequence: TGTGCCATCAGTGAGTCTCAGGACAGGAGGAACATTCAGTACTTC.

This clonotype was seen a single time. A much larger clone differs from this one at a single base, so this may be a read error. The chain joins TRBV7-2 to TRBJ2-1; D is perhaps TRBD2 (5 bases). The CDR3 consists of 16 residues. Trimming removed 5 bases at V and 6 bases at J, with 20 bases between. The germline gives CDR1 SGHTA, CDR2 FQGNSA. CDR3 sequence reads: CASSPVFSWEINEQFF. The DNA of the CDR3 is TGTGCCAGCAGCCCCGTATTTTCGTGGGAGATCAATGAGCAGTTCTTC.

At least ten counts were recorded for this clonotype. The CDR3 here is CASSSGTSGIDEQFF. CDR3 DNA: TGTGCCAGCAGCTCCGGGACTAGCGGGATCGATGAGCAGTTCTTC. The rearrangement uses TRBV7-9 and TRBJ2-1; 13 bases are shared with TRBD2. The CDR3 contains 15 residues. Trimming took 4 bases from V and 8 from J; bases not matched to a gene: 5. Germline V gene sequence: CDR1 SEHNR, CDR2 FQNEAQ (reference sequence).

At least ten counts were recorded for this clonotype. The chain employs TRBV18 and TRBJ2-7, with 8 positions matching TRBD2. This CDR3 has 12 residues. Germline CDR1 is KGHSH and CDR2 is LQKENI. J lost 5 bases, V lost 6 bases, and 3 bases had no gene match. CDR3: CASSVTSDEQYF. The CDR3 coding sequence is TGTGCCAGCTCCGTGACTAGCGACGAGCAGTACTTC.

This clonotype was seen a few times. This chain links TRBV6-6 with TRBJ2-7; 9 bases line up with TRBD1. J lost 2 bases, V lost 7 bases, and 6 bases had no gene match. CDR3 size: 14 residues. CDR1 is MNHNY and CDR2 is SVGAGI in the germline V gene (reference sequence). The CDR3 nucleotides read TGTGCCAGCAAAGACAGGGGGGGCACCTACGAGCAGTACTTC. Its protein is CASKDRGGTYEQYF.

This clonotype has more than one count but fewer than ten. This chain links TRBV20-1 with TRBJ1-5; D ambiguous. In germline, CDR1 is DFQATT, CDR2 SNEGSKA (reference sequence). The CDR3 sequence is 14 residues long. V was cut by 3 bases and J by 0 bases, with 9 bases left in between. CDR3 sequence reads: CSARSDVSNQPQHF. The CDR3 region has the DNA TGCAGTGCTAGGTCTGACGTTAGCAATCAGCCCCAGCATTTT.

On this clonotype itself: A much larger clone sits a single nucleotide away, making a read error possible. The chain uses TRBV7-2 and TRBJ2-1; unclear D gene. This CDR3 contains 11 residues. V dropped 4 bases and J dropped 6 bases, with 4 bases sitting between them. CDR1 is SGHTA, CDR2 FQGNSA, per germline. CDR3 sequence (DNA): TGTGCCAGCAGCTCCCTCAATGAGCAGTTCTTC. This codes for CASSSLNEQFF.

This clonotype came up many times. CDR3 DNA: TGTGCCAGCAGCCCGATCCCGCAGACTAGCGGGCGCTCCTACAATGAGCAGTTCTTC. Its translation is CASSPIPQTSGRSYNEQFF. The rearrangement joins TRBV7-2 to TRBJ2-1; 10 bases map to TRBD2. The germline CDR1 and CDR2 sequences are SGHTA and FQGNSA. Trimming cost V 5 bases and J 0 bases; bases outside gene matches: 13. The CDR3 is made up of 19 amino acids.

The CDR3 bases are TGTGCCAGCAGCCCTCCCTCCCATAGGAGCGGGAGTTCCCCCGGGGAGCTGTTTTTT. It is translated as CASSPPSHRSGSSPGELFF. V and J are TRBV7-9 and TRBJ2-2; 8 bases are a match to TRBD2. This CDR3 is built from 19 residues. CDR1 and CDR2 from the germline V gene are SEHNR and FQNEAQ (reference sequence). V shed 5 bases, J shed 6 bases, and the junction held 20 bases outside the gene matches.